This entry features one T cell receptor (beta chain) sequence. 60 Vbeta and 13 Jbeta primers were used in PCR. Sequenced by immunoSEQ multiplex PCR; TCRdb stores in-frame clones only, minus some. The data contain under 150,000 clones, around three quarters of them singletons. These data are taken from a study of cytomegalovirus exposure and HLA in healthy donors. The overall study: Earlier results showed 90 million to 130 million unique TCR beta sequences derived from approximately 170 million T cells.

V was trimmed by 0 bases and J by 8 bases, leaving 17 bases between them. Germline V gene sequence: CDR1 SGHRS, CDR2 YFSETQ. CDR3 length: 15 amino acids. The J gene is TRBJ1-2, the V gene TRBV5-1; tentative D call: TRBD1 (5 bases). The sequence came from a man aged 40-50 years in good health and CMV-seropositive. Sequencing was carried out using PBMCs. The chain's CDR3 is CASSLVPTAGFGYTF. CDR3 nucleotides: TGCGCCAGCAGCTTGGTCCCTACAGCAGGGTTCGGCTACACCTTC.